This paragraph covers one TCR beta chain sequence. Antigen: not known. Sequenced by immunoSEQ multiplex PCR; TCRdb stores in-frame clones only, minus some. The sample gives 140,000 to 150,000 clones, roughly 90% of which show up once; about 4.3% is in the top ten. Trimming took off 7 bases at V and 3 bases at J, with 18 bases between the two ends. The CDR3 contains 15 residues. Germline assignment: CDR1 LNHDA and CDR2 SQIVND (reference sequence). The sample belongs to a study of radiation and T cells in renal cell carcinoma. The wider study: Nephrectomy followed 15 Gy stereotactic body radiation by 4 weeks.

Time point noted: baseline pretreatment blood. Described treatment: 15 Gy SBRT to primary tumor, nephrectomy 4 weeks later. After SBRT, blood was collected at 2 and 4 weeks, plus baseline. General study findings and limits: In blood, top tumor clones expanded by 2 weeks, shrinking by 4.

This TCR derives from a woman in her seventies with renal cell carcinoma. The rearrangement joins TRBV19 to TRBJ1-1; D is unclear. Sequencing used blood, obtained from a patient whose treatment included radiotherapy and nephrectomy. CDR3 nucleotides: TGTGCCAGTACCGCCGCGGGGAGGGTCGACACTGAAGCTTTCTTT. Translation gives CASTAAGRVDTEAFF.